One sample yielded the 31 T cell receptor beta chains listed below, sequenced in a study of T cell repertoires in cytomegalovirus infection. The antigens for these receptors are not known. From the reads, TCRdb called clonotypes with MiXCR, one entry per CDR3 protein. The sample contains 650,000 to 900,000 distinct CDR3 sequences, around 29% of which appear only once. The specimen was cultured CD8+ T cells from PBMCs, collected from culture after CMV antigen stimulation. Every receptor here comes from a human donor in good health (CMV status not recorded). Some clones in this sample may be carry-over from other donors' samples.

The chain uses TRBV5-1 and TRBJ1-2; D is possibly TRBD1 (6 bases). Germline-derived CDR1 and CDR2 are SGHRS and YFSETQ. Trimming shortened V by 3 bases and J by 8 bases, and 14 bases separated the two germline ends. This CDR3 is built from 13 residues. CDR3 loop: CASSSDSRWGYTF. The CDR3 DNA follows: TGCGCCAGCAGCTCGGACAGCCGGTGGGGCTACACCTTC.

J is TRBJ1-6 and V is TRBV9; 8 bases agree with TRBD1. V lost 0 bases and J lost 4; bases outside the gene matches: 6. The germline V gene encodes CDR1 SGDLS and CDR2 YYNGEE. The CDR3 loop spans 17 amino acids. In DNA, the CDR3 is TGTGCCAGCAGCGTAGGCCAGGGGGCATATTATAATTCACCCCTCCACTTT. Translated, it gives CASSVGQGAYYNSPLHF.

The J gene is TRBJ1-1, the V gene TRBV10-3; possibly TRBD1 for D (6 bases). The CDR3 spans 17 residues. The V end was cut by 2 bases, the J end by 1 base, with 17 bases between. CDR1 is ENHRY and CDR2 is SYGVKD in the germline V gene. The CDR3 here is CAISELPGTRRNTEAFF. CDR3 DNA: TGTGCCATCAGTGAGCTACCCGGGACACGAAGGAACACTGAAGCTTTCTTT.

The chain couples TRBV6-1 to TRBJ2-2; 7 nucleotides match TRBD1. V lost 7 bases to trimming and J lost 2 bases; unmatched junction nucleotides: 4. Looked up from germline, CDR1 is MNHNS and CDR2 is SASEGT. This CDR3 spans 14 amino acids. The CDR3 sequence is CASTDRENTGELFF. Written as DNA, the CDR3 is TGTGCCAGCACAGACAGGGAAAACACCGGGGAGCTGTTTTTT.

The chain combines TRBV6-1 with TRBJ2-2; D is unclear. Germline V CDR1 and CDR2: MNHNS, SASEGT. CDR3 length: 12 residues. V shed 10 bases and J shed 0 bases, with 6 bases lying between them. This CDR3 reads CAIGANTGELFF. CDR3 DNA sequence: TGTGCCATCGGAGCGAACACCGGGGAGCTGTTTTTT.

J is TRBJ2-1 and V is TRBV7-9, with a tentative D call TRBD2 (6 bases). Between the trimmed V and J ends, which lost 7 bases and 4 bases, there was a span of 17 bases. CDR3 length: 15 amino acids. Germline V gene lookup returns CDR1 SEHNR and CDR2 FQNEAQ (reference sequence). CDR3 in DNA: TGTGCCAGCATTGGAGCCGGGACTGGTTACAATGAGCAGTTCTTC. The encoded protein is CASIGAGTGYNEQFF.

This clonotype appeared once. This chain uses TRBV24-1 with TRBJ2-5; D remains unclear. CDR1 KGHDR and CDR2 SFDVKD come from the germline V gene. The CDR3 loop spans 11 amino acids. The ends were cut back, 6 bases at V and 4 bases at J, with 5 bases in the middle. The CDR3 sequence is CATSWGETQYF. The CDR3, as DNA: TGTGCCACCAGTTGGGGAGAGACCCAGTACTTC.

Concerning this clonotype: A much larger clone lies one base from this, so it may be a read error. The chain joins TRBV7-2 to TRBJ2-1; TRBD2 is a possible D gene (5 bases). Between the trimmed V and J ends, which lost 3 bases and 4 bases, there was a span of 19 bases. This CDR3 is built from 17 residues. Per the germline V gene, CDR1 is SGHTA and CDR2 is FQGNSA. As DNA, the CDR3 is TGTGCCAGCAGCTTTCAGGCCCCTGGCGGGTTTTACAATGAGCAGTTCTTC. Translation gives CASSFQAPGGFYNEQFF.

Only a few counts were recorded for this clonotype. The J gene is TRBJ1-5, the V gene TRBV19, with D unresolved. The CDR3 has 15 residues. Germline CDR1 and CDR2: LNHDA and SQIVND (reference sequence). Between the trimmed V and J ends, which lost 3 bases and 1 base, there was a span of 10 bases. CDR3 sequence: CASSISLSSNQPQHF. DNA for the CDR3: TGTGCCAGTAGTATCTCTTTGTCGAGCAATCAGCCCCAGCATTTT.

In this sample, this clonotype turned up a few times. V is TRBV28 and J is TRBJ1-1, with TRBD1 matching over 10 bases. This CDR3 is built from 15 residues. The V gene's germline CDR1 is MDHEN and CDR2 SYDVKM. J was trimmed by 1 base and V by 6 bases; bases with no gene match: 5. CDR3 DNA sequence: TGTGCCAGCAGCTTCGGGACAGGGGAGAACACTGAAGCTTTCTTT. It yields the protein CASSFGTGENTEAFF.

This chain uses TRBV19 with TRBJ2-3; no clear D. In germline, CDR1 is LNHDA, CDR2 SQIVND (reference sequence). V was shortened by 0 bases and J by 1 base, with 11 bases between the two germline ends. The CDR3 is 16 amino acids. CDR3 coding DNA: TGTGCCAGTAGTATAGACGAGGTTGTCGGCACAGATACGCAGTATTTT. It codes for CASSIDEVVGTDTQYF.

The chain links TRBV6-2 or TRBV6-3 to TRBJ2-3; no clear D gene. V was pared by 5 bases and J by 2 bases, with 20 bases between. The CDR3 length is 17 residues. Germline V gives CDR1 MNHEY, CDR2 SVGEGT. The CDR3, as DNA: TGTGCCAGCAGTAACGGGCCCCTTGAAGATCTCACAGATACGCAGTATTTT. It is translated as CASSNGPLEDLTDTQYF.

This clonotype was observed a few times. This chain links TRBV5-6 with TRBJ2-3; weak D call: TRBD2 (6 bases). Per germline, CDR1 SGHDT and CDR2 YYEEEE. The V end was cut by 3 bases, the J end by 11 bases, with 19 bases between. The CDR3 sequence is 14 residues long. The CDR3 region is CASSSGRTGTLQYF. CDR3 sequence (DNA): TGTGCCAGCAGCTCTGGGAGAACCGGGACTTTGCAGTATTTT. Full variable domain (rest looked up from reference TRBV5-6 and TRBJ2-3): DAGVTQSPTHLIKTRGQQVTLRCSPKSGHDTVSWYQQALGQGPQFIFQYYEEEERQRGNFPDRFSGHQFPNYSSELNVNALLLGDSALYLCASSSGRTGTLQYFGPGTRLTVL.

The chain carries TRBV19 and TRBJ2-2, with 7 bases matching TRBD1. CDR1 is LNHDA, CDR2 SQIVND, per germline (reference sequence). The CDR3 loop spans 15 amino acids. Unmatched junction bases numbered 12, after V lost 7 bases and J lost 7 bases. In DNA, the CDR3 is TGTGCCAGTAACGGGTGGACAGGCATCTTCGGGGAGCTGTTTTTT. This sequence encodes CASNGWTGIFGELFF.

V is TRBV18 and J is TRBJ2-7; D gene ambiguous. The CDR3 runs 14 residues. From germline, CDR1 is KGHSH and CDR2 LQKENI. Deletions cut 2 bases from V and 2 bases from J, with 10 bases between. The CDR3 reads CASSPSGRPYEQYF. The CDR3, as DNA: TGTGCCAGCTCACCATCGGGTCGCCCCTACGAGCAGTACTTC. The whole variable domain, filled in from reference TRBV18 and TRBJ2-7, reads NAGVMQNPRHLVRRRGQEARLRCSPMKGHSHVYWYRQLPEEGLKFMVYLQKENIIDESGMPKERFSAEFPKEGPSILRIQQVVRGDSAAYFCASSPSGRPYEQYFGPGTRLTVT.

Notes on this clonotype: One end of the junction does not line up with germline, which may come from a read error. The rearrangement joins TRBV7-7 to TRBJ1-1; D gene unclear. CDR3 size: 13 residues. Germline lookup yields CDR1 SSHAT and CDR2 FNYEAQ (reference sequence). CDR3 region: CASSQFPNTEAFF. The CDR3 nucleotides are TGTGCTAGCAGCCAATTCCCCAACACTGAAGCTTTCTTT.

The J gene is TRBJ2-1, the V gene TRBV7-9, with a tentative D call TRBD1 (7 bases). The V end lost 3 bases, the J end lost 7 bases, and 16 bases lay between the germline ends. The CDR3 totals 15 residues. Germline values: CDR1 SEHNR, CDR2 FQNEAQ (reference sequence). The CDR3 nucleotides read TGTGCCAGCAGCTTGGGTCGACAGGGAGGAAATGAGCAGTTCTTC. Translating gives CASSLGRQGGNEQFF.

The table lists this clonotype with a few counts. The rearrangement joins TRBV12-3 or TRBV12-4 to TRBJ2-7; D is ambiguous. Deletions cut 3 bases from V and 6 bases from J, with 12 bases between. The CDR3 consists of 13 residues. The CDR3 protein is CASSLGGAAEQYV. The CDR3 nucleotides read TGTGCCAGCAGTTTGGGCGGCGCAGCCGAGCAGTACGTC.

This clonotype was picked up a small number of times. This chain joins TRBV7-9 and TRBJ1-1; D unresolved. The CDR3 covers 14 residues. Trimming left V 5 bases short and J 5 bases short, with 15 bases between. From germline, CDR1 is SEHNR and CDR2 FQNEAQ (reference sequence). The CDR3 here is CASSPRSGKTEAFF. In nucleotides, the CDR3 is TGTGCCAGCAGCCCCCGGTCTGGGAAGACTGAAGCTTTCTTT.

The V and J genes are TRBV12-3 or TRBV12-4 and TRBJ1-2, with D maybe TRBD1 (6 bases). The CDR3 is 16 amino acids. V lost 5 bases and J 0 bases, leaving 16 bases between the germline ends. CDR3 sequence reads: CASSPLDSGSNYGYTF. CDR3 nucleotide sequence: TGTGCCAGCAGTCCCCTGGACAGCGGTTCTAACTATGGCTACACCTTC.

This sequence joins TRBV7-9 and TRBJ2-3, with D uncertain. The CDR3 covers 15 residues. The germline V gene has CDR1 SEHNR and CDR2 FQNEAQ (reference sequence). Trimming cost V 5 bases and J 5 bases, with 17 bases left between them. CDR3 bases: TGTGCCAGCAGCCCTCAAGGCCCGTCCCAAGATACGCAGTATTTT. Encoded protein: CASSPQGPSQDTQYF.

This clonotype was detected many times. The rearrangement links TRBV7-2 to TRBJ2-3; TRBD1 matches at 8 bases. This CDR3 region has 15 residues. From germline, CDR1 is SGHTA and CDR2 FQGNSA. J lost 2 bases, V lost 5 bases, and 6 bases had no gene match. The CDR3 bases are TGTGCCAGCAGCCCACGGGACAGGCTCACAGATACGCAGTATTTT. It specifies CASSPRDRLTDTQYF.

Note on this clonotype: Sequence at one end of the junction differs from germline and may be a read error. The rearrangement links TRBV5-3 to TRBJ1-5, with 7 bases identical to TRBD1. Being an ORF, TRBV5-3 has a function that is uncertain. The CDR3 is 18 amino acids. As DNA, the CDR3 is TGTGCCAGCAGCTTGGTACCCCCAGGGGGGATCCGCAATCAACCCCAGCATTTT. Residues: CASSLVPPGGIRNQPQHF.

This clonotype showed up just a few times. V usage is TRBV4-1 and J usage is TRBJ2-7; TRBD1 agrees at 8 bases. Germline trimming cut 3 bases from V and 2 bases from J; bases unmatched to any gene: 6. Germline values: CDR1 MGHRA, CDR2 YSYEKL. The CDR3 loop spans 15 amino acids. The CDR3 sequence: CASSQAPDRAYEQYF. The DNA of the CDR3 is TGCGCCAGCAGCCAGGCCCCGGACAGGGCCTACGAGCAGTACTTC.

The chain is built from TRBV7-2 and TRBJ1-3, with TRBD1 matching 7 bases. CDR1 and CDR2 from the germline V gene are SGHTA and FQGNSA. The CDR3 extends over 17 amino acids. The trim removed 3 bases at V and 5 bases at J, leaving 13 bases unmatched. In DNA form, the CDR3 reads TGTGCCAGCAGCTTGAATAACCCGGGACAGTTCAGAAACACCATATATTTT. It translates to CASSLNNPGQFRNTIYF. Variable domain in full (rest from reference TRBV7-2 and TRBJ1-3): GAGVSQSPSNKVTEKGKDVELRCDPISGHTALYWYRQSLGQGLEFLIYFQGNSAPDKSGLPSDRFSAERTGGSVSTLTIQRTQQEDSAVYLCASSLNNPGQFRNTIYFGEGSWLTVV.

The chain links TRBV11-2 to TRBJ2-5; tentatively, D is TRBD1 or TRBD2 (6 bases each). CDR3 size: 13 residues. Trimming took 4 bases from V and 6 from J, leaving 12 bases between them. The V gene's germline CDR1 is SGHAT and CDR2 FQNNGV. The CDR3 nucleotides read TGTGCCAGCAGCTCGGGGGCAGTAAAGACCCAGTACTTC. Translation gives CASSSGAVKTQYF.

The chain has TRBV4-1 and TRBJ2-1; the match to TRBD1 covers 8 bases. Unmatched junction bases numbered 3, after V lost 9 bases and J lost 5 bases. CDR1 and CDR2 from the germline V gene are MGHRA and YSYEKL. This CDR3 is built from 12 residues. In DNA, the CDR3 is TGCGCCAGTGGACAGGGAGACAATGAGCAGTTCTTC. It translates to CASGQGDNEQFF.

CDR3 loop: CASVLRDDNSPLHF. In DNA form, the CDR3 reads TGTGCCAGCGTACTCCGGGACGATAATTCACCCCTCCACTTT. The chain carries TRBV6-1 and TRBJ1-6; the D gene is possibly TRBD1 (5 bases). Germline values: CDR1 MNHNS, CDR2 SASEGT. There are 14 residues in the CDR3. V was clipped by 8 bases and J by 5 bases, with 13 bases between them.

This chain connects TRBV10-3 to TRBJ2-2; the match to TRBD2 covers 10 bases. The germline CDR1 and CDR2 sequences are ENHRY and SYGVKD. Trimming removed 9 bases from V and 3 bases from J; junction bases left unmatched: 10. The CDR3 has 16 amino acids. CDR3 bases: TGTGCCATTCCGCGTTCCGGGACTAGCGACACCGGGGAGCTGTTTTTT. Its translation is CAIPRSGTSDTGELFF.

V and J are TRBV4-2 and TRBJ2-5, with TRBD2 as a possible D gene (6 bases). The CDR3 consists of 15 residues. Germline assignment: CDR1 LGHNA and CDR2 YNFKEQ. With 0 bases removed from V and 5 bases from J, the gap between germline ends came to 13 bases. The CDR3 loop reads CASSQDTGVDETQYF. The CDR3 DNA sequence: TGTGCCAGCAGCCAAGATACGGGGGTGGATGAGACCCAGTACTTC.

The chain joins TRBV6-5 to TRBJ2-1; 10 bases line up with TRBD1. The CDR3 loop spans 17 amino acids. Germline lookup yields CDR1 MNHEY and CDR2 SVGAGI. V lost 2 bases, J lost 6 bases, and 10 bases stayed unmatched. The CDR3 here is CASSYVDPRDRGNEQFF. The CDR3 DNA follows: TGTGCCAGCAGTTACGTCGACCCCCGGGACAGGGGCAATGAGCAGTTCTTC.